Listed below are T cell receptor beta chains from one sample, sequenced in a study of immune evolution from preneoplasia to lung adenocarcinoma. Clones were sequenced by immunoSEQ multiplex PCR, and TCRdb holds only the in-frame ones, with some missing. The sample includes about 7,900 clones, more than 70% of them seen just once. The sample was FFPE adjacent normal lung tissue. The receptors originated from a person aged 65-85 years with lung adenocarcinoma. The conserved cysteine and the conserved F or W are not part of the CDR3 here.

V: TRBV4-2; J: TRBJ1-2; CDR3: ASSQDERTGTIYGYT
V: TRBV4-1; J: TRBJ2-7; CDR3: ASSQAPGQRGYEQY
V: TRBV5-4; J: TRBJ2-5; CDR3: ASSLTGTSQETQY
V: TRBV5-1; J: TRBJ2-5; CDR3: ASSITSEGAQETQY
V: TRBV5-8; J: TRBJ2-5; CDR3: ASRILAGRETQY
V: TRBV4-2; J: TRBJ1-6; CDR3: ASSQDSPLNSPLH
V: TRBV5-4; J: TRBJ1-2; CDR3: ASSLVGKSYGYT
V: TRBV7-3; J: TRBJ1-5; CDR3: ASSLDRGGNQPQH
V: TRBV30; J: TRBJ1-1; CDR3: AWSSDRGQG
V: TRBV19; J: TRBJ1-4; CDR3: ASSISGTAGEKLF
V: TRBV7-9; J: TRBJ1-1; CDR3: ASSLRQGERNTEAF
V: TRBV5-1; J: TRBJ2-6; CDR3: ASSLEGGEGANVLT
V: TRBV7-6; J: TRBJ2-3; CDR3: ASSLEGGGPDTQY
V: TRBV7-2; J: TRBJ1-5; CDR3: ASSLRRSDQPQH
V: TRBV14; J: TRBJ2-5; CDR3: ASSPQRGPSGTQY
V: TRBV4-1; J: TRBJ1-6; CDR3: ASSQVEQGVSPLH
V: TRBV28; J: TRBJ2-3; CDR3: ASSLPGRGTDTQY
V: TRBV29-1; J: TRBJ2-2; CDR3: SVYDRVVTGELF
V: TRBV7-3; J: TRBJ2-3; CDR3: ASSLGGVTDTQY
V: TRBV27; J: TRBJ1-2; CDR3: ASTNNRNYGYT
V: TRBV14; J: TRBJ2-2; CDR3: ASSQAQGAGGELF
V: TRBV6-4; J: TRBJ1-6; CDR3: ASRKDRSSPLH